This TCR beta chain is from a study of T cells in Graves' hyperthyroidism and ophthalmopathy. Diagnosis rested on symptoms, serum thyroxine and TRAb, thyroid ultrasound, and orbital computed tomography. Cells are PBMCs isolated from 10 ml of fresh blood. Amplification of TCR beta CDR3 regions used RNA as the template. A set of HTBI primers served as the primers for a first-round RT-PCR of the TCR CDR3. TCRdb independently ran MiXCR on the multiplex PCR reads; one entry per CDR3 protein. The table shows 300,000 to 400,000 distinct CDR3 sequences, with 14% occurring only once. V was cut by 4 bases and J by 3 bases, with 9 bases left in between. The germline V gene encodes CDR1 LGHDT and CDR2 YNNKEL (reference sequence). The CDR3 covers 13 residues. This clonotype was counted ten times or more.

This sequence was found in a woman aged 30 to 39 with Graves' ophthalmopathy. Sample: blood. The chain uses TRBV3-1 and TRBJ1-2, with TRBD1 as a possible D gene (6 bases). The CDR3 region has the DNA TGTGCCAGCAGCCCAACAGGGCACTATGGCTACACCTTC. Protein product: CASSPTGHYGYTF.